This TCR beta chain was observed in a study of CD39 and CD103 CD8 tumor-infiltrating T cells (dated by TCRdb to between 2018 and 2020). For the wider study: An HPV-positive HNSCC, an HPV-negative HNSCC, an ovarian cancer and a melanoma patient were represented in the repertoire comparisons shown. Deep sequencing of TCRbeta CDR3 was used to compare the repertoires of CD8 TIL subsets, defined by CD103 and CD39, against those of peripheral memory CD8 T cells. What the study reported, not specific to this receptor: Clonotypes from DN TILs largely overlapped with peripheral memory CD8 repertoires, while clonotypes from DP TILs were only rarely found in blood or uninvolved lymph node. DP CD8 TILs appeared to be more oligoclonal than DN and SP CD8 TILs and blood memory CD8 T cells, with roughly 50-90% covered by the top 30 clonotypes.

About this clone: Its antigen remains unidentified. The record has no base qualities; no much larger clone is one base away.

At the time of sample collection the patients were not on therapy, although prior treatments varied from chemotherapy, radiotherapy, surgery and immunotherapy to no treatment. After thawing, cells were enriched for T lymphocytes using a negative-selection kit, and EpCAM beads were added for tumor-infiltrating lymphocytes. CD8 TIL subsets were FACS-sorted as CD3+CD4-CD8+CD45RA- cells split by CD39 and CD103 expression into DN, SP and DP. Tumor specimens were cut into small pieces, digested for 1 h with hyaluronidase, collagenase and DNase, then filtered, enriched over Ficoll and cryopreserved. On a FACSAria II, each population was sorted to about 99% purity, and the resulting cell pellets were frozen for TCR sequencing with no culture step. Genomic DNA was extracted with the DNeasy Blood and Tissue Kit from approximately 10,000 to 100,000 sorted cells per subset. The immunoSEQ service sequenced and mapped the TCRbeta V-J or V-D-J regions, with each sample reaching coverage above 8x. As for how the authors treated the data: Analysis was limited to productive rearrangements exported from the immunoSEQ Analyzer platform, and clonality was evaluated on the 500 most abundant clones. The Morisita-Horn similarity index and the Jaccard index were used to quantify the overlap in repertoires between populations. Morisita-Horn similarity between CD8 T-cell subset TCR repertoires was measured in about 6 cancer patients. Not all clones reach the TCRdb copy of this immuneACCESS table, which keeps in-frame sequences only. Checked studies attribute under half of the gap to unresolved V genes and leave the rest unexplained. That table gives V, J and clone size, and the DNA gave D and trimming. This sample comprises around 400 clones, about two thirds of them detected only once. The top ten constitute roughly two fifths of the sample.

Based on the germline V gene (reference sequence), the CDR1 and CDR2 sequences are SEHNR and FQNEAQ. The junction shows trimming of 1 base on V and 7 bases on J, plus 10 bases between the germline ends. The CDR3 spans 13 residues, from the cysteine through the phenylalanine. Only the CDR3 DNA stays, 39 bases, in frame from base 1. The sequence came from a human donor with head and neck squamous cell carcinoma. This chain is built from TRBV7-9 and TRBJ1-1; a tentative D call is TRBD1 (5 bases match). Sequences were obtained from CD39+ CD103+ CD8+ T cells sorted from the tumor. This specimen's cell subset or site label, per the study, means: CD103+CD39+ double-positive CD45RA- CD8 T cells. Here is the DNA: TGTGCCAGCAGCTTAGAGGGGAAGGGTGAAGCTTTCTTT. This yields the protein CASSLEGKGEAFF.